The 18 T cell receptor beta chains in this list originate from one sample, sequenced in a study of Tregs in tolerant kidney transplant recipients. Assay used: immunoSEQ multiplex PCR; TCRdb lists only in-frame clones, some missing. The top ten clones hold 0.64% of a sample with approximately 260,000 clones, roughly four fifths of them seen once. Sequenced sample: CD4+ T cells from blood. Source of these receptors: a human donor in good health.

This clone is a singleton in its sample. The gene calls are TRBV14 and TRBJ1-2, with 8 bases matching TRBD1. V lost 3 bases, J lost 4 bases, and 1 base stayed unmatched. In germline, CDR1 is SGHDN, CDR2 FVKESK. CDR3 length equals 13 residues. This chain's CDR3 is CASSHTGGYGYTF. DNA for the CDR3: TGTGCCAGCAGCCACACAGGGGGCTATGGCTACACCTTC.

V gene TRBV5-1 combines with J gene TRBJ2-2, with 11 nucleotides matching TRBD2. With 2 bases clipped from V and 7 bases from J, the junction kept 4 bases outside the gene matches. This CDR3 has 15 amino acids. Germline V lookup: CDR1 SGHRS, CDR2 YFSETQ. This CDR3 reads CASSFTSGSLGELFF. DNA of the CDR3: TGCGCCAGCAGCTTTACTAGCGGGAGTCTCGGGGAGCTGTTTTTT.

The rearrangement links TRBV5-1 to TRBJ1-1; D is uncertain. Germline CDR1 SGHRS, CDR2 YFSETQ. Deletions cut 0 bases from V and 0 bases from J, with 6 bases between. The CDR3 spans 14 residues. DNA of the CDR3: TGCGCCAGCAGCTTGGAATGGGTGAACACTGAAGCTTTCTTT. This sequence encodes CASSLEWVNTEAFF.

V usage is TRBV6-6 and J usage is TRBJ1-5; no reliable D call. CDR1 and CDR2 from the germline V gene are MNHNY and SVGAGI (reference sequence). This CDR3 contains 12 residues. V gave up 6 bases and J gave up 6 bases, with 9 bases separating them. In DNA, the CDR3 is TGTGCCAGCAGCTCGGAGGGTCAGCCCCAGCATTTT. Translated, it gives CASSSEGQPQHF.

The chain uses TRBV6-1 and TRBJ1-2; 8 bases fit TRBD1. CDR1 MNHNS and CDR2 SASEGT come from the germline V gene. This CDR3 region has 16 residues. V trimming: 2 bases; J trimming: 0 bases; junction bases outside the gene matches: 5. The CDR3 nucleotides read TGTGCCAGCAGTGAACAGGGGGCAGCTTCTAACTATGGCTACACCTTC. Translated: CASSEQGAASNYGYTF.

The chain links TRBV5-4 to TRBJ2-1; no definite D call. CDR3 length: 13 residues. CDR1 and CDR2 from the germline V gene are SGHNT and YYREEE (reference sequence). The germline V and J ends were trimmed by 4 bases and 5 bases, with 10 bases remaining between them. The CDR3 region is CASSEKTHNEQFF. CDR3 bases: TGTGCCAGCAGCGAAAAAACCCACAATGAGCAGTTCTTC.

The rearrangement joins TRBV2 to TRBJ2-1; D is undetermined. This CDR3 spans 16 amino acids. In germline, CDR1 is SNHLY, CDR2 FYNNEI. V lost 7 bases to trimming and J lost 2 bases, with 18 bases between them. CDR3 amino acids: CASTGVLVQTYNEQFF. DNA of the CDR3: TGTGCCAGCACTGGAGTTCTGGTCCAAACCTACAATGAGCAGTTCTTC. Full variable domain (outside the CDR3, taken from reference TRBV2 and TRBJ2-1): EPEVTQTPSHQVTQMGQEVILRCVPISNHLYFYWYRQILGQKVEFLVSFYNNEISEKSEIFDDQFSVERPDGSNFTLKIRSTKLEDSAMYFCASTGVLVQTYNEQFFGPGTRLTVL.

This clone was counted only a few times. The chain links TRBV4-1 to TRBJ1-3, with a weak D call TRBD1 (6 bases). V lost 4 bases and J lost 7, with 14 bases in between. This CDR3 comprises 14 residues. CDR1 and CDR2 (germline): MGHRA, YSYEKL. The CDR3 DNA reads TGCGCCAGCAGCCCCGCGGGGGCTAGGAACACCATATATTTT. This codes for CASSPAGARNTIYF.

The gene calls are TRBV19 and TRBJ1-4; 8 nucleotides agree with TRBD1. The CDR3 consists of 14 residues. With 10 bases clipped from V and 5 bases from J, the junction kept 9 bases outside the gene matches. Per germline, CDR1 LNHDA and CDR2 SQIVND (reference sequence). The CDR3 loop is CATKDRGRNEKLFF. CDR3 nucleotide sequence: TGTGCCACGAAAGACAGGGGTCGAAATGAAAAACTGTTTTTT.

The chain uses TRBV10-3 and TRBJ2-1; 10 nucleotides align to TRBD1. Looked up from germline, CDR1 is ENHRY and CDR2 is SYGVKD. CDR3 length: 14 residues. The DNA of the CDR3 is TGTGCGGTGGGACAGGGGAGTATAAGGGATGAGCAGTTCTTC. It encodes CAVGQGSIRDEQFF.

To note about this clone: One end of the junction fails to match germline, which may point to a read error. This chain links TRBV9 with TRBJ2-2; 11 bases line up with TRBD2. This CDR3 region has 18 residues. Per the germline V gene, CDR1 is SGDLS and CDR2 is YYNGEE. CDR3 sequence reads: CARSVNLAGGPEGGELFF. CDR3 nucleotides: TGTGCCCGCAGCGTAAACCTAGCGGGGGGTCCGGAGGGCGGGGAGCTGTTTTTT.

This clone was counted a single time. The chain has TRBV2 and TRBJ2-2, with D unresolved. The CDR3 is 15 residues long. Trimming left V 3 bases short and J 3 bases short, with 11 bases between. Germline V lookup: CDR1 SNHLY, CDR2 FYNNEI. CDR3 sequence: CASSDPGRHTGELFF. In DNA form, the CDR3 reads TGTGCCAGCAGTGATCCAGGACGGCACACCGGGGAGCTGTTTTTT.

The chain's CDR3 is CAWGRGGSYNEQFF. CDR3 DNA sequence: TGTGCGTGGGGGCGGGGCGGTTCCTACAATGAGCAGTTCTTC. This sequence joins TRBV11-2 and TRBJ2-1; D is tentatively TRBD1 or TRBD2 (6 bases each). Germline-derived CDR1 and CDR2 are SGHAT and FQNNGV. The CDR3 is 14 amino acids.

The V and J genes are TRBV6-5 and TRBJ2-3, with 9 bases identical to TRBD2. CDR3 length: 15 residues. Germline assignment: CDR1 MNHEY and CDR2 SVGAGI. The J segment lost 0 bases and the V segment lost 6 bases, leaving 4 bases of the junction unmatched. CDR3 sequence: CASSLLAGSTDTQYF. The CDR3 bases are TGTGCCAGCAGCTTACTAGCGGGCAGCACAGATACGCAGTATTTT.

This chain uses TRBV29-1 with TRBJ2-5; 10 nucleotides line up with TRBD2. This CDR3 contains 13 residues. V was pared by 6 bases and J by 5 bases, with 6 bases of the junction left unmatched. Germline loops: CDR1 SQVTM, CDR2 ANQGSEA. Here the CDR3 reads CSVLAGGTETQYF. The CDR3 nucleotides read TGCAGCGTGTTAGCGGGAGGCACGGAGACCCAGTACTTC.

This sequence joins TRBV11-3 and TRBJ2-1; TRBD2 agrees at 8 bases. The J segment lost 6 bases and the V segment lost 1 base, leaving 5 bases of the junction unmatched. CDR1 and CDR2 from the germline V gene are SGHNT and YENEEA. The CDR3 length is 15 residues. The CDR3 DNA is TGTGCCAGCAGCTTAGCGGGGGGGCCCAGCAATGAGCAGTTCTTC. This codes for CASSLAGGPSNEQFF.

This chain uses TRBV19 with TRBJ1-1; tentative D call: TRBD1 (6 bases). There are 14 residues in the CDR3. Deletions cut 1 base from V and 9 bases from J, with 15 bases between. Germline-derived CDR1 and CDR2 are LNHDA and SQIVND (reference sequence). CDR3 DNA sequence: TGTGCCAGTAGTATAGGGACAGACAAAATTCAAGCTTTCTTT. It translates to CASSIGTDKIQAFF.

J is TRBJ2-3 and V is TRBV4-1, with D possibly being TRBD1 or TRBD2 (6 bases each). The germline V gene has CDR1 MGHRA and CDR2 YSYEKL. This CDR3 has 15 residues. V shed 6 bases and J shed 1 base, with 14 bases lying between them. This CDR3 reads CASRYREVGTDTQYF. CDR3 coding DNA: TGCGCCAGCAGATACAGGGAGGTCGGCACAGATACGCAGTATTTT.